This TCR beta chain was captured by sequencing in a study of blood T cell repertoires in COVID-19. The CDR3 contains 13 residues. Germline CDR1 and CDR2: MRHNA and SNTAGT. V dropped 3 bases and J dropped 9 bases, with 12 bases sitting between them. The repertoire was sequenced with immunoSEQ multiplex PCR; TCRdb's copy has only in-frame clones and lacks some. The sample contains some 300,000 clones, approximately 88% of which appear only once. The sample consisted of peripheral blood. The clonotype was recovered from a woman in her thirties who had recovered from COVID-19. The chain joins TRBV6-4 to TRBJ2-1; D remains ambiguous. DNA of the CDR3: TGTGCCAGCAGTGAGCGGAGACTTGGTGAGCAGTTCTTC. Amino acid sequence: CASSERRLGEQFF.